A selection of T cell receptor beta chains follows, all from one sample in a study of CD8 T cells in ankylosing spondylitis. TCRdb reanalysed the 5' RACE reads using MiXCR and keeps one entry per CDR3 protein. The repertoire holds hundreds of thousands of distinct CDR3 sequences, with 25% to 30% as singletons. The sample was blood, either unsorted or a sorted T cell fraction (not recorded which). Every receptor here comes from a male donor with ankylosing spondylitis. Both conserved end residues are part of each CDR3. The D gene is left open where the match is weak. Size is omitted from some rows. Given values are once, few, many or a class for expanded clones.

size,J,V,D,DNA,CDR3
.,TRBJ1-4,TRBV7-7,.,TGTGCCAGCGCCCAGGGAGTCGAAAAACTGTTTTTT,CASAQGVEKLFF
few,TRBJ2-2,TRBV20-1,TRBD2,TGCAGTGCTAGCGGGAATAGCGGGAGGGCCGGGGAGCTGTTTTTT,CSASGNSGRAGELFF
.,TRBJ2-1,TRBV7-2,TRBD2,TGTGCCAGCAGCCGGACTAGCGCGTACAATGAGCAGTTCTTC,CASSRTSAYNEQFF
.,TRBJ2-1,TRBV4-2,.,TGTGCCAGCAGCCCGGGCAGGCTGAACAATGAGCAGTTCTTC,CASSPGRLNNEQFF
.,TRBJ2-1,TRBV5-1,.,TGCGCCAGCAGCCAACTAGGATCCAATGAGCAGTTCTTC,CASSQLGSNEQFF
few,TRBJ2-5,TRBV20-1,TRBD2,TGCAGTGCTAGGGGAGGGAGCGATTTAGAGACCCAGTACTTC,CSARGGSDLETQYF
.,TRBJ2-1,TRBV20-1,.,TGCAGTGCCCCAGGGGGAGGGGGTGTTTACAATGAGCAGTTCTTC,CSAPGGGGVYNEQFF
.,TRBJ1-1,TRBV20-1,.,TGCAGTGCCGTGGGGCCAGGGGCGATTACTGAAGCTTTCTTT,CSAVGPGAITEAFF
.,TRBJ2-7,TRBV5-1,TRBD1,TGCGCCAGCAGCCTGAGTAGACAGGGCTACGAGCAGTACTTC,CASSLSRQGYEQYF
.,TRBJ2-1,TRBV24-1,TRBD2,TGTGCCACCAGTGATGCCGGGGGAGGGAGGAATGAGCAGTTCTTC,CATSDAGGGRNEQFF
.,TRBJ2-3,TRBV10-1,TRBD2,TGCGCCAGCGGTAGCGGGAGGGCCACAGATACGCAGTATTTT,CASGSGRATDTQYF
few,TRBJ2-3,TRBV30,TRBD2,TGTGCCTGGAGGACTAGCGGAGACACAGATACGCAGTATTTT,CAWRTSGDTDTQYF
.,TRBJ2-1,TRBV6-1,.,TGTGCCAGCAGTACAGGGTCGGTATCCTACAATGAGCAGTTCTTC,CASSTGSVSYNEQFF
.,TRBJ2-7,TRBV18,TRBD1,TGTGCCAGCTCACCACCGGACAGGGTTCTACCCTACGAGCAGTACTTC,CASSPPDRVLPYEQYF
.,TRBJ2-1,TRBV3-1,TRBD2,TGTGCCAGCAGCCAAGAGCCTAGCGGGGGATCCTACAATGAGCAGTTCTTC,CASSQEPSGGSYNEQFF
.,TRBJ2-3,TRBV25-1,.,TGTGCCAGCAGTCACCTGGACAGAGTAAACACAGATACGCAGTATTTT,CASSHLDRVNTDTQYF
.,TRBJ2-1,TRBV7-9,.,TGTGCCAGCGGGGCAAGCTCCTACAATGAGCAGTTCTTC,CASGASSYNEQFF
.,TRBJ2-1,TRBV20-1,.,TGCAGTGCTAGAGAACTGACGGCCCGTTGGGGCAATGAGCAGTTCTTC,CSARELTARWGNEQFF
few,TRBJ2-1,TRBV15,TRBD2,TGTGCCACCAGCAGAAGACTAGCACAGAACAATGAGCAGTTCTTC,CATSRRLAQNNEQFF
.,TRBJ2-1,TRBV20-1,TRBD2,TGCAGTGCTAGTGGGGTAGCGGGGTACAATGAGCAGTTCTTC,CSASGVAGYNEQFF
few,TRBJ2-1,TRBV3-1,TRBD1,TGTGCCAGCAGCCCCGGACAGGGCCGAGGGGGCTCCTACAATGAGCAGTTCTTC,CASSPGQGRGGSYNEQFF
.,TRBJ2-7,TRBV20-1,TRBD2,TGCAGTTGGGGACTAGCGGGAGGGCCGGTCGAGCAGTACTTC,CSWGLAGGPVEQYF
.,TRBJ2-5,TRBV7-2,TRBD1,TGTGCCAGCGGCGGACAGGGCCCGGAGACCCAGTACTTC,CASGGQGPETQYF
.,TRBJ1-5,TRBV6-4,.,TGTGCCAGCAGTGCCCGTACTCCTTATAGCAATCAGCCCCAGCATTTT,CASSARTPYSNQPQHF
.,TRBJ2-7,TRBV5-1,.,TGCGCCAGCAGCTTGGTTGTAGGGAACGAGCAGTACTTC,CASSLVVGNEQYF
.,TRBJ2-3,TRBV20-1,TRBD2,TGCAGTGCCACGATAGCGGGACCTAGCACAGATACGCAGTATTTT,CSATIAGPSTDTQYF
.,TRBJ1-5,TRBV20-1,.,TGCAGTGCTAACGGAGTCAATCAGCCCCAGCATTTT,CSANGVNQPQHF
.,TRBJ1-2,TRBV4-1,.,TGCGCCAGCAGTGGGCCGCTAGGGAATGGCTACACCTTC,CASSGPLGNGYTF
few,TRBJ2-3,TRBV12-3/TRBV12-4,.,TGTGCCAGCAGTTTCGCGGGGGCCGGCACAGATACGCAGTATTTT,CASSFAGAGTDTQYF
.,TRBJ2-7,TRBV2,TRBD1,TGTGCCGGCGTACGGGACAGCGCGGCTTCCGAGCAGTACTTC,CAGVRDSAASEQYF
few,TRBJ2-1,TRBV12-3/TRBV12-4,TRBD1,TGTGCCAGCACGGGACAGGGGCACGGTGAGCAGTTCTTC,CASTGQGHGEQFF
.,TRBJ2-5,TRBV9,TRBD2,TGTGCCAGCAGCGTAGGTGGACTAGCTTTACAGACCCAGTACTTC,CASSVGGLALQTQYF
.,TRBJ2-1,TRBV6-1,TRBD2,TGTGCCAGCAGTGAAAAGCCGACTAGCGGTTACAATGAGCAGTTCTTC,CASSEKPTSGYNEQFF
few,TRBJ1-5,TRBV10-3,.,TGTGCCATCAACCGGGACAGCAATCAGCCCCAGCATTTT,CAINRDSNQPQHF
few,TRBJ2-7,TRBV3-1,.,TGTGCCAGCAGCCTAAGACAGCGGTCAACCTACGAGCAGTACTTC,CASSLRQRSTYEQYF
few,TRBJ2-1,TRBV4-1,TRBD2,TGCGCCAGCAGCCGCAGGACTAGCGGGTCAAACAATGAGCAGTTCTTC,CASSRRTSGSNNEQFF
.,TRBJ2-2,TRBV5-1,.,TGCGCAGCTAGAAGGGGGACCGGGGAGCTGTTTTTT,CAARRGTGELFF
few,TRBJ2-3,TRBV7-8,.,TGTGCCAGCAGCTTATCAGCGTTCACAGATACGCAGTATTTT,CASSLSAFTDTQYF
.,TRBJ2-7,TRBV7-9,.,TGTGCCAGCAGCCAAGGGGGAAACTCCTACGAGCAGTACTTC,CASSQGGNSYEQYF
.,TRBJ2-1,TRBV5-1,TRBD2,TGCGCCAGCAGCTTTGGACTAGCGGGAGTTTACAATGAGCAGTTCTTC,CASSFGLAGVYNEQFF
few,TRBJ2-3,TRBV20-1,TRBD2,TGCAGTGCTGGACCGGGACTAGCGGGATTCGATACGCAGTATTTT,CSAGPGLAGFDTQYF
.,TRBJ2-5,TRBV6-1,TRBD1,TGTGCCAGCAGCGAGGGGACAGCCCAAGAGACCCAGTACTTC,CASSEGTAQETQYF
many,TRBJ1-5,TRBV20-1,TRBD1,TGCAGTGCTAGTGCCCTCGACAGGGCTCAGCAGCCCCAGCATTTT,CSASALDRAQQPQHF
once,TRBJ2-1,TRBV2,TRBD2,TGTGCCAGCAGTGAGGAACTAGCGGCCTACAATGAGCAGTTCTTC,CASSEELAAYNEQFF
.,TRBJ2-1,TRBV7-8,.,TGTGCCAGCAGCTTAGAGGACAGTTACAATGAGCAGTTCTTC,CASSLEDSYNEQFF
.,TRBJ2-5,TRBV3-1,.,TGTGCCAGCAGCCAAGGAACAGGTCAAGAGACCCAGTACTTC,CASSQGTGQETQYF
.,TRBJ1-5,TRBV7-2,TRBD1,TGTGCCAGCACCCTATCTTCACAGGGGCATCAGCCCCAGCATTTT,CASTLSSQGHQPQHF
.,TRBJ2-2,TRBV20-1,.,TGCAGTGCTAGAGGACTAGGACCTTCCGTCGGGGAGCTGTTTTTT,CSARGLGPSVGELFF
.,TRBJ1-6,TRBV20-1,.,TGCAGTCTCGGCAGCTCCTATAATTCACCCCTCCACTTT,CSLGSSYNSPLHF
.,TRBJ2-2,TRBV5-1,.,TGCGCCAGCAGCCTAGGGGGGGCCATAGCCGGGGAGCTGTTTTTT,CASSLGGAIAGELFF